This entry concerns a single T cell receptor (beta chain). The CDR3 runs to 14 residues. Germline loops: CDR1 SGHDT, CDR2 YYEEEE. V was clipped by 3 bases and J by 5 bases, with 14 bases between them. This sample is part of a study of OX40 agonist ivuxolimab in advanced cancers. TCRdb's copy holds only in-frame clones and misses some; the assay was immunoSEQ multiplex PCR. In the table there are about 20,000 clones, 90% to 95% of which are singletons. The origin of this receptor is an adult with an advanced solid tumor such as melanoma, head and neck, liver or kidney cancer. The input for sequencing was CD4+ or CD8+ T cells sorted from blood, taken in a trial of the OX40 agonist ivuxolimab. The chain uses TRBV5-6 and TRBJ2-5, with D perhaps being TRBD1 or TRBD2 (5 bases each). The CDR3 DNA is TGTGCCAGCAGCTCTCGGGGCTTTGACGAGACCCAGTACTTC. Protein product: CASSSRGFDETQYF.